What follows is one TCR beta chain and its context. Trimming removed 3 bases at V and 3 bases at J, with 11 bases between. Per the germline V gene, CDR1 is SEHNR and CDR2 is FQNEAQ (reference sequence). This CDR3 contains 14 residues. The sample is drawn from a study of shared T cell receptors in the human thymus. Using immunoSEQ multiplex PCR, the repertoire was profiled, and TCRdb retains in-frame clones only, with some absent. The sample contains some 760,000 clones, approximately 85% of which appear only once. The data also belong to a second study, concerning human thymus T cells. That source reports: Donors were healthy Finnish babies undergoing corrective operations for congenital heart defects. Thymus pieces cut out during corrective heart surgery were the tissue that was used. Thymic and blood repertoires appeared to display a bias in their usage of V and J genes. Related research found strongly overlapping thymic repertoires in unrelated individuals.

The chain recombines TRBV7-9 with TRBJ1-2; weak D call: TRBD1 (5 bases). This clonotype was obtained from a girl in the first two years of life with a congenital heart defect. Input material: thymocytes. The CDR3 protein is CASSLGPGDYGYTF. The CDR3 coding sequence is TGTGCCAGCAGCTTGGGGCCGGGAGACTATGGCTACACCTTC.